This TCR beta chain derives from a study of blood T cell repertoires in COVID-19. The CDR3 runs to 15 residues. CDR1 SGHTA and CDR2 FQGTGA come from the germline V gene. J was trimmed by 5 bases and V by 0 bases; bases with no gene match: 6. In the original workflow: Reference gene primers were amplified, and this amplification served to estimate nucleated cell counts. TCRdb's table, derived via immunoSEQ multiplex PCR, lists solely in-frame clones and lacks some. V and J calls and clone size are as listed in that table; D and trimming were resolved from the DNA. There are roughly 320,000 clones in the sample; around 85% occur only once, and just over 7% lies in the top ten.

The clonotype comes from a human donor in a cohort sampled during active COVID-19. The chain links TRBV7-3 to TRBJ2-7; 8 nucleotides agree with TRBD2. What was sequenced was peripheral blood. The CDR3 spells CASSLTAGGGDEQYF. CDR3 coding DNA: TGTGCCAGCAGCTTAACCGCGGGGGGCGGTGACGAGCAGTACTTC.